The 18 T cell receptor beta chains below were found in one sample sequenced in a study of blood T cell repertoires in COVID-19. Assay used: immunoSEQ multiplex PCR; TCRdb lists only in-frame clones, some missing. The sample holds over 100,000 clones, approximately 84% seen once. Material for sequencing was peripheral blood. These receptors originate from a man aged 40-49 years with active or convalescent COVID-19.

The CDR3 nucleotides read TGTGCCAGTAGTTATAAGGCCCTAGCGGGGGGACGAGAGACCCAGTACTTC. It is translated as CASSYKALAGGRETQYF. The rearrangement links TRBV19 to TRBJ2-5, with 11 positions matching TRBD2. There are 17 residues in the CDR3. The V gene end was trimmed by 5 bases and the J gene end by 4 bases; junction bases not matched to a gene: 12. Germline values: CDR1 LNHDA, CDR2 SQIVND (reference sequence).

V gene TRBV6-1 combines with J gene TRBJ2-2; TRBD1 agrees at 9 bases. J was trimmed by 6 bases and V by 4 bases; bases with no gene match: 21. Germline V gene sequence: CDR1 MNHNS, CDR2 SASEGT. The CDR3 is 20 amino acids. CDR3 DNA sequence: TGTGCCAGCAGTGCCGTATCATCCGCGACAGGGGGTGCCGGGGCCGGGGAGCTGTTTTTT. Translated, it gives CASSAVSSATGGAGAGELFF.

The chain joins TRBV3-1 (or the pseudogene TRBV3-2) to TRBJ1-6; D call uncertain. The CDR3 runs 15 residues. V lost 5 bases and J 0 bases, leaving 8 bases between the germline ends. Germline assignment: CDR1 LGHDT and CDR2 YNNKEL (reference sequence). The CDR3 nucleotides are TGTGCCAGCAGCACCGAGGCCTCCTATAATTCACCCCTCCACTTT. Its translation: CASSTEASYNSPLHF.

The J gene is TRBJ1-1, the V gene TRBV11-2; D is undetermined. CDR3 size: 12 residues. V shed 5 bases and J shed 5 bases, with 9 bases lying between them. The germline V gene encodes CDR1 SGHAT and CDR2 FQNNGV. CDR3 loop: CASSKRETEAFF. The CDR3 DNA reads TGTGCCAGCAGCAAAAGAGAGACTGAAGCTTTCTTT.

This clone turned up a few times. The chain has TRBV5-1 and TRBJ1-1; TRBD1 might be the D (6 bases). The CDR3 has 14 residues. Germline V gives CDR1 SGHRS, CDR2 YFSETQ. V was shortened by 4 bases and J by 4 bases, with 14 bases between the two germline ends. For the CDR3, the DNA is TGCGCCAGCAGCCCAGGGGTAAAGAGCACTGAAGCTTTCTTT. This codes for CASSPGVKSTEAFF.

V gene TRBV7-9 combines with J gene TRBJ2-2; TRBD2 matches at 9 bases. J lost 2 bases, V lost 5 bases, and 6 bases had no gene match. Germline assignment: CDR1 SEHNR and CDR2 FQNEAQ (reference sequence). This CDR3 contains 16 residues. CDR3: CASSPGTSLNTGELFF. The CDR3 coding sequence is TGTGCCAGCAGCCCGGGGACTAGCCTTAACACCGGGGAGCTGTTTTTT.

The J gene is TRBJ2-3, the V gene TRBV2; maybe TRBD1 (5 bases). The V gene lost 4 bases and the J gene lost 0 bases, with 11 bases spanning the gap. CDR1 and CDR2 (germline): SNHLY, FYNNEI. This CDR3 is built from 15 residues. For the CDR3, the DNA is TGTGCCAGCAGTGGTTGGGGCCTAAGCACAGATACGCAGTATTTT. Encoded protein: CASSGWGLSTDTQYF.

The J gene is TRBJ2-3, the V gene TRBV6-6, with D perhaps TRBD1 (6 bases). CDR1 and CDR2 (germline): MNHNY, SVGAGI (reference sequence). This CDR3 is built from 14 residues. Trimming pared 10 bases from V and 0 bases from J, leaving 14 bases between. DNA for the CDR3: TGTGCCACCCGGACAGACCCTAGCACAGATACGCAGTATTTT. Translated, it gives CATRTDPSTDTQYF.

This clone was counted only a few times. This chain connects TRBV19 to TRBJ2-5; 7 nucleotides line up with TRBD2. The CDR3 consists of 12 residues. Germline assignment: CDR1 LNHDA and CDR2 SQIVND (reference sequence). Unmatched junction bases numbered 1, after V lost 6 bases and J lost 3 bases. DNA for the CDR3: TGTGCCAGTAGCGGGACTAAAGAGACCCAGTACTTC. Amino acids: CASSGTKETQYF.

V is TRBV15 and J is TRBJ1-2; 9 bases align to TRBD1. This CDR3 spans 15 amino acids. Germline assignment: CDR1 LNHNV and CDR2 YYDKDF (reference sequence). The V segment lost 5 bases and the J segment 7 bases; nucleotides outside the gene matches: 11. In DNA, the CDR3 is TGTGCCACCAGCCCACGATCGGACAGGGGAAGTGGCTACACCTTC. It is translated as CATSPRSDRGSGYTF.

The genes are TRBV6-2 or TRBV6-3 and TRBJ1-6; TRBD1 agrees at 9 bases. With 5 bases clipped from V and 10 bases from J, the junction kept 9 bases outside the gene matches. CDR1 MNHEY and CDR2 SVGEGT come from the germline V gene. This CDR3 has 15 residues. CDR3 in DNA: TGTGCCAGCAGTACCACACAGGGGGCAAGATCACCCCTCCACTTT. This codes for CASSTTQGARSPLHF.

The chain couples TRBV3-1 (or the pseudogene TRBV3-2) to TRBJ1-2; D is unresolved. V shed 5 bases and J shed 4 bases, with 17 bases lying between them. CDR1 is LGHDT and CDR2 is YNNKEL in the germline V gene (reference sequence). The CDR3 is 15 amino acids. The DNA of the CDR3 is TGTGCCAGCAGCTCCCGGGGAGGGCCAGTCTATGGCTACACCTTC. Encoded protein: CASSSRGGPVYGYTF.

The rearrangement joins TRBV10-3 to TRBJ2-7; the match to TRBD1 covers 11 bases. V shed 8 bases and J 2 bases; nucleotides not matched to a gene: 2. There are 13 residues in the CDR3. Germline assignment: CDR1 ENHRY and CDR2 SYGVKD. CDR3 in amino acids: CAIAGQGAYEQYF. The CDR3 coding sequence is TGTGCCATCGCGGGACAGGGGGCCTACGAGCAGTACTTC.

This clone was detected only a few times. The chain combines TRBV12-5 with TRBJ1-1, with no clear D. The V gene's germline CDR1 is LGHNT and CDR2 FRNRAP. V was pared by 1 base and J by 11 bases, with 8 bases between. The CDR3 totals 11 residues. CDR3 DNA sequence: TGTGCTAGTGGTTTGGGTGGAGGGGCTTTCTTT. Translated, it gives CASGLGGGAFF.

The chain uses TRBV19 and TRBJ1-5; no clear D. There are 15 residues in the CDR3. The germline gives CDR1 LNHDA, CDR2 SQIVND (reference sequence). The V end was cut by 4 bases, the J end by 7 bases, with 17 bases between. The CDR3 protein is CASSNVGIGVQPQHF. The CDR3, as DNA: TGTGCCAGTAGTAACGTGGGCATAGGCGTCCAGCCCCAGCATTTT.

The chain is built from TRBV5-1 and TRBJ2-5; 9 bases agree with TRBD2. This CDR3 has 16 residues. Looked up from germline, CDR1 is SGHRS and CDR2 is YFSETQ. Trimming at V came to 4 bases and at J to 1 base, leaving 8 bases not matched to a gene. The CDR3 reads CASSDPSGGRQETQYF. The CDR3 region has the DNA TGCGCCAGCAGCGATCCCAGCGGGGGGCGCCAAGAGACCCAGTACTTC.

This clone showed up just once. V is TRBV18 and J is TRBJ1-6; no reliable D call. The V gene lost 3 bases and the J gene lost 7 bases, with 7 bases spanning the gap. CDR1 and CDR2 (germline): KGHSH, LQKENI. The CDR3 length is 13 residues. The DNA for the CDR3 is TGTGCCAGCTCACCGGCCAGGAATTCACCCCTCCACTTT. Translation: CASSPARNSPLHF.

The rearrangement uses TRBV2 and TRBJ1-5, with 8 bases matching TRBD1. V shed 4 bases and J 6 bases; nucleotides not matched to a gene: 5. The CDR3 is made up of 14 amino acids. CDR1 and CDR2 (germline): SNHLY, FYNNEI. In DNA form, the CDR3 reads TGTGCCAGCAGTGTTGACAGGGGCATTCAGCCCCAGCATTTT. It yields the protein CASSVDRGIQPQHF.